These 27 T cell receptor beta chains originate from one sample sequenced in a study of blood T cell repertoires in COVID-19. Profiling relied on immunoSEQ multiplex PCR, and the TCRdb table lists in-frame clones only, not all of them. Of a few hundred thousand clones listed, about 85% are singletons. The specimen sequenced was PBMCs or T cells enriched from blood (not recorded which). The source is a man aged 40-49 years who had recovered from COVID-19.

This chain links TRBV29-1 with TRBJ2-7; perhaps TRBD1 as D (5 bases). Germline CDR1 and CDR2: SQVTM and ANQGSEA. This CDR3 region has 12 residues. Trimming removed 4 bases from V and 6 bases from J, with 13 bases in between. CDR3 in amino acids: CSVGQSGSEQYF. The CDR3 coding sequence is TGCAGCGTTGGACAGAGTGGGTCCGAGCAGTACTTC.

V and J are TRBV7-2 and TRBJ2-7, with D possibly matching TRBD1 (7 bases). The CDR3 is made up of 14 amino acids. Trimming stripped 5 bases from V and 6 bases from J, with 17 bases between. Germline loops: CDR1 SGHTA, CDR2 FQGNSA. CDR3 loop: CASSRSRRGLEQYF. As DNA, the CDR3 is TGTGCCAGCAGCCGGTCCCGGAGGGGGCTCGAGCAGTACTTC.

The chain combines TRBV5-8 with TRBJ1-5, with TRBD1 matching over 9 bases. This CDR3 has 17 residues. V shed 4 bases, J shed 6 bases, and the junction held 14 bases outside the gene matches. CDR1 is SGHTS and CDR2 is YDEGEE in the germline V gene. The CDR3 reads CASSAQGAGLAPQPQHF. The CDR3 coding sequence is TGTGCCAGCAGCGCACAGGGGGCCGGACTGGCGCCTCAGCCCCAGCATTTT.

Many counts were recorded for this clone. CDR3 residues: CAWSRGLPNEQFF. DNA for the CDR3: TGTGCCTGGAGTAGGGGACTACCCAATGAGCAGTTCTTC. The rearrangement joins TRBV30 to TRBJ2-1, with 7 positions matching TRBD2. CDR3 length: 13 residues. J gave up 6 bases and V 2 bases, and 4 bases lay outside the gene matches. CDR1 is GTSNPN, CDR2 SVGIG, per germline (reference sequence).

The chain couples TRBV6-5 to TRBJ2-1; the match to TRBD2 covers 8 bases. The junction had 6 bases not matched to a gene; V was cut back by 6 bases and J by 5 bases. From germline, CDR1 is MNHEY and CDR2 SVGAGI. The CDR3 has 14 residues. Written as DNA, the CDR3 is TGTGCCAGCAGCTCCGTGACTAGCGACAATGAGCAGTTCTTC. Translating it yields CASSSVTSDNEQFF.

The V and J genes are TRBV7-2 and TRBJ2-2, with TRBD2 identical over 8 bases. V shed 0 bases, J shed 5 bases, and the junction held 2 bases outside the gene matches. This CDR3 contains 15 residues. From germline, CDR1 is SGHTA and CDR2 FQGNSA. The DNA for the CDR3 is TGTGCCAGCAGCTTAGCTAGCGGGAAGACCGGGGAGCTGTTTTTT. Translation gives CASSLASGKTGELFF.

DNA for the CDR3: TGTGCCAGCAGCACCGGGACAGGGGGAAGCTATGGCTACACCTTC. Its protein is CASSTGTGGSYGYTF. The chain combines TRBV2 with TRBJ1-2; 11 positions match TRBD1. Looked up from germline, CDR1 is SNHLY and CDR2 is FYNNEI. The CDR3 runs 15 residues. V gave up 6 bases and J gave up 4 bases; unmatched junction bases: 7.

The chain employs TRBV7-2 and TRBJ2-7, with D possibly being TRBD2 (6 bases). Trimming pared 2 bases from V and 1 base from J, leaving 12 bases between. CDR1 is SGHTA, CDR2 FQGNSA, per germline. This CDR3 is 15 amino acids long. CDR3 nucleotides: TGTGCCAGCAGCTTACAATCTAGCGTTTCCTACGAGCAGTACTTC. Amino acid sequence: CASSLQSSVSYEQYF.

The gene calls are TRBV28 and TRBJ1-3; D gene uncertain. The germline V and J ends were trimmed by 5 bases and 9 bases, with 11 bases remaining between them. This CDR3 comprises 12 residues. Germline V CDR1 and CDR2: MDHEN, SYDVKM. The CDR3 DNA reads TGTGCCAGCAGTAGAGGAAGGAGCACCATATATTTT. As protein: CASSRGRSTIYF.

J is TRBJ1-3 and V is TRBV9; TRBD1 might be the D (5 bases). CDR1 is SGDLS and CDR2 is YYNGEE in the germline V gene. The CDR3 runs 15 residues. With 3 bases removed from V and 4 bases from J, the gap between germline ends came to 14 bases. The CDR3 protein is CASSGRGTAGNTIYF. The CDR3 DNA follows: TGTGCCAGCAGCGGACGCGGGACGGCCGGAAACACCATATATTTT. The variable domain in full, with the rest retrieved from reference TRBV9 and TRBJ1-3, is DSGVTQTPKHLITATGQRVTLRCSPRSGDLSVYWYQQSLDQGLQFLIQYYNGEERAKGNILERFSAQQFPDLHSELNLSSLELGDSALYFCASSGRGTAGNTIYFGEGSWLTVV.

This CDR3 is CASMGTPNSPLHF. CDR3 DNA: TGTGCCAGTATGGGGACACCGAATTCACCCCTCCACTTT. This chain joins TRBV19 and TRBJ1-6; D is possibly TRBD1 (6 bases). Per the germline V gene, CDR1 is LNHDA and CDR2 is SQIVND (reference sequence). This CDR3 is 13 amino acids long. V lost 7 bases to trimming and J lost 7 bases, with 11 bases between them. The whole variable domain, remainder taken from reference TRBV19 and TRBJ1-6, is DGGITQSPKYLFRKEGQNVTLSCEQNLNHDAMYWYRQDPGQGLRLIYYSQIVNDFQKGDIAEGYSVSREKKESFPLTVTSAQKNPTAFYLCASMGTPNSPLHFGNGTRLTVT.

The chain recombines TRBV27 with TRBJ2-7; 7 bases are shared with TRBD2. CDR1 is MNHEY and CDR2 is SMNVEV in the germline V gene (reference sequence). The CDR3 contains 13 residues. The V segment lost 8 bases and the J segment 2 bases; nucleotides outside the gene matches: 6. CDR3 loop: CASGRDGTYEQYF. In nucleotides, the CDR3 is TGTGCCAGCGGGAGGGACGGGACCTACGAGCAGTACTTC.

V is TRBV18 and J is TRBJ2-5; no clear D. This CDR3 comprises 14 residues. Germline CDR1 reads KGHSH; CDR2 reads LQKENI. V dropped 2 bases and J dropped 4 bases, with 11 bases sitting between them. The CDR3 sequence is CASSPMGSRETQYF. Written as DNA, the CDR3 is TGTGCCAGCTCACCAATGGGCAGTAGAGAGACCCAGTACTTC.

The rearrangement links TRBV9 to TRBJ1-1; 8 positions agree with TRBD1. The CDR3 is made up of 15 amino acids. V dropped 3 bases and J dropped 11; count of bases not matched to a gene: 15. The germline V gene encodes CDR1 SGDLS and CDR2 YYNGEE. The DNA of the CDR3 is TGTGCCAGCAGCGGCTATCGGACAGGGAGGGGAGCGGCTTTCTTT. Amino acids: CASSGYRTGRGAAFF.

In DNA form, the CDR3 reads TGTGCCAGCAGCTCCGGGACAGGGTCCTACGAGCAGTACTTC. Encoded protein: CASSSGTGSYEQYF. This chain links TRBV7-8 with TRBJ2-7; TRBD1 matches at 9 bases. CDR3 length: 14 residues. Germline V gives CDR1 SGHVS, CDR2 FQNEAQ. The V segment lost 4 bases and the J segment 1 base; nucleotides outside the gene matches: 2.

This CDR3 reads CASSGPGLAPLSSYEQYF. The CDR3 nucleotides read TGTGCCAGCAGCGGCCCGGGACTAGCGCCCTTGAGCTCCTACGAGCAGTACTTC. The genes are TRBV7-9 and TRBJ2-7; 10 bases are shared with TRBD2. Looked up from germline, CDR1 is SEHNR and CDR2 is FQNEAQ (reference sequence). The J segment lost 0 bases and the V segment lost 5 bases, leaving 13 bases of the junction unmatched. The length of the CDR3 is 18 residues.

The chain couples TRBV2 to TRBJ1-2; maybe TRBD1 (5 bases). Between the trimmed V and J ends, which lost 7 bases and 2 bases, there was a span of 11 bases. The germline gives CDR1 SNHLY, CDR2 FYNNEI. The CDR3 contains 13 residues. The CDR3, as DNA: TGTGCCAGCATCAGGGAGGCCAACTATGGCTACACCTTC. It yields the protein CASIREANYGYTF. Together with reference TRBV2 and TRBJ1-2, the CDR3 gives the full variable domain: EPEVTQTPSHQVTQMGQEVILRCVPISNHLYFYWYRQILGQKVEFLVSFYNNEISEKSEIFDDQFSVERPDGSNFTLKIRSTKLEDSAMYFCASIREANYGYTFGSGTRLTVV.

V and J are TRBV18 and TRBJ2-7; a weak D match, TRBD1 (6 bases). Germline CDR1 reads KGHSH; CDR2 reads LQKENI. The CDR3 totals 12 residues. Trimming shortened V by 1 base and J by 5 bases, and 6 bases separated the two germline ends. In DNA form, the CDR3 reads TGTGCCAGCTCACCACAGGGGGACGAGCAGTACTTC. It specifies CASSPQGDEQYF. Full variable domain (rest looked up from reference TRBV18 and TRBJ2-7): NAGVMQNPRHLVRRRGQEARLRCSPMKGHSHVYWYRQLPEEGLKFMVYLQKENIIDESGMPKERFSAEFPKEGPSILRIQQVVRGDSAAYFCASSPQGDEQYFGPGTRLTVT.

The chain uses TRBV5-4 and TRBJ1-4; tentatively, D is TRBD1 (5 bases). In germline, CDR1 is SGHNT, CDR2 YYREEE (reference sequence). CDR3 length: 16 amino acids. Trimming left V 4 bases short and J 2 bases short, with 15 bases between. CDR3 region: CASSTSTTDTNEKLFF. The CDR3 DNA follows: TGTGCCAGCAGCACCTCTACGACAGACACTAATGAAAAACTGTTTTTT.

The CDR3 sequence is CASSGQGGNEQYF. The CDR3 DNA is TGTGCCAGCAGTGGACAGGGTGGGAACGAGCAGTACTTC. The chain combines TRBV2 with TRBJ2-7; 7 positions agree with TRBD1. The CDR3 length is 13 residues. V gave up 4 bases and J gave up 5 bases; unmatched junction bases: 5. Germline V gene lookup returns CDR1 SNHLY and CDR2 FYNNEI.

This clone was seen more than once but under ten times. The J gene is TRBJ2-1, the V gene TRBV4-1, with 7 bases that match TRBD2. The V gene's germline CDR1 is MGHRA and CDR2 YSYEKL. The CDR3 has 17 residues. Trimming at V came to 1 base and at J to 6 bases, leaving 12 bases not matched to a gene. The CDR3 coding sequence is TGCGCCAGCAGCCAAGTCGGCAGCCGGGAGGCATCCAATGAGCAGTTCTTC. As protein: CASSQVGSREASNEQFF.

This chain links TRBV19 with TRBJ2-1; 14 nucleotides align to TRBD2. J gave up 6 bases and V 6 bases, and 7 bases lay outside the gene matches. The CDR3 runs 16 residues. Germline CDR1 and CDR2: LNHDA and SQIVND (reference sequence). The CDR3 sequence is CASSRLAGGLGNEQFF. DNA for the CDR3: TGTGCCAGTAGCAGACTAGCGGGAGGGTTAGGCAATGAGCAGTTCTTC.

This chain uses TRBV5-1 with TRBJ2-3; 8 nucleotides line up with TRBD1. Unmatched junction bases numbered 3, after V lost 1 base and J lost 2 bases. CDR3 length: 15 amino acids. Germline loops: CDR1 SGHRS, CDR2 YFSETQ. The CDR3 DNA reads TGCGCCAGCAGCTTGATACAGGGGGTCACAGATACGCAGTATTTT. Translated: CASSLIQGVTDTQYF.

The chain is built from TRBV5-1 and TRBJ1-2; TRBD1 is a possible D gene (6 bases). CDR1 and CDR2 (germline): SGHRS, YFSETQ. The CDR3 has 15 amino acids. V lost 0 bases, J lost 6 bases, and 15 bases lay in between. The CDR3 region has the DNA TGCGCCAGCAGCTTGGCTACAGGGCCCGGTCATGGCTACACCTTC. Encoded protein: CASSLATGPGHGYTF.

The chain carries TRBV3-1 (or the pseudogene TRBV3-2) and TRBJ2-5; D ambiguous. The CDR3 is 13 amino acids. Germline CDR1 is LGHDT and CDR2 is YNNKEL (reference sequence). V was cut by 4 bases and J by 6 bases, with 12 bases left in between. This chain's CDR3 is CASSLQARQTQYF. Here the CDR3 DNA reads TGTGCCAGCAGCCTGCAAGCGCGGCAGACCCAGTACTTC.

In this sample, this clone turned up a few times. V gene TRBV19 combines with J gene TRBJ2-1, with 9 bases matching TRBD1. The CDR3 sequence is 15 residues long. Germline values: CDR1 LNHDA, CDR2 SQIVND (reference sequence). J lost 7 bases, V lost 5 bases, and 9 bases had no gene match. The CDR3 coding sequence is TGTGCCAGTAGTGCAATGGGACAGGGATCGAATGAGCAGTTCTTC. Translation gives CASSAMGQGSNEQFF.

V is TRBV5-1 and J is TRBJ2-1, with TRBD2 matching over 7 bases. V trimming: 5 bases; J trimming: 8 bases; junction bases outside the gene matches: 13. Per germline, CDR1 SGHRS and CDR2 YFSETQ. CDR3 length: 15 residues. CDR3 sequence: CASRPGLEDYYEQFF. The CDR3 DNA follows: TGCGCCAGCAGACCCGGACTAGAAGATTACTATGAGCAGTTCTTC. The whole variable domain, filled in from reference TRBV5-1 and TRBJ2-1, reads KAGVTQTPRYLIKTRGQQVTLSCSPISGHRSVSWYQQTPGQGLQFLFEYFSETQRNKGNFPGRFSGRQFSNSRSEMNVSTLELGDSALYLCASRPGLEDYYEQFFGPGTRLTVL.